The 32 T cell receptor beta chains below all came from one sample that was sequenced in a study of T cell repertoires in cytomegalovirus infection. Each CDR3 protein is one row after TCRdb ran MiXCR on the reads. The table includes approximately 300,000 distinct CDR3 sequences, about 28% detected once. These receptors are not linked to any known antigen. The sequencing used cultured PBMCs, collected from culture after CMV antigen stimulation. All receptors derive from a human donor in good health (CMV status not recorded). Some clones in this sample may be carry-over from other donors' samples.

The genes are TRBV24-1 and TRBJ2-7, with D possibly being TRBD2 (5 bases). V lost 4 bases and J 1 base, leaving 7 bases between the germline ends. The CDR3 extends over 13 amino acids. CDR1 KGHDR and CDR2 SFDVKD come from the germline V gene. CDR3 in amino acids: CATSESGSYEQYF. The CDR3 DNA sequence: TGTGCCACCAGTGAATCGGGATCCTACGAGCAGTACTTC.

This clonotype was detected many times. V is TRBV19 and J is TRBJ1-1, with D perhaps matching TRBD1 (6 bases). V gave up 3 bases and J gave up 1 base, with 9 bases separating them. CDR3 size: 14 residues. Germline V CDR1 and CDR2: LNHDA, SQIVND (reference sequence). In nucleotides, the CDR3 is TGTGCCAGTAGTATCCGGGGGCGGAACACTGAAGCTTTCTTT. Translation: CASSIRGRNTEAFF.

This chain joins TRBV7-3 and TRBJ2-1; TRBD2 agrees at 9 bases. Per the germline V gene, CDR1 is SGHTA and CDR2 is FQGTGA. CDR3 size: 18 residues. Trimming removed 5 bases from V and 3 bases from J; junction bases left unmatched: 14. Here the CDR3 reads CASSRHPTSGVFYNEQFF. In nucleotides, the CDR3 is TGTGCCAGCAGCCGCCATCCGACTAGCGGAGTGTTCTACAATGAGCAGTTCTTC.

This clonotype has more than one count but fewer than ten. The chain couples TRBV12-3 or TRBV12-4 to TRBJ2-7; 10 nucleotides align to TRBD2. This CDR3 region has 15 residues. V dropped 7 bases and J dropped 7; count of bases not matched to a gene: 13. The CDR3 coding sequence is TGTGCCAGCAATTCCGTAGCGGGAGGAGGAGCGGAGCAGTACTTC. This translates into CASNSVAGGGAEQYF.

This clonotype was found a few times. The chain couples TRBV29-1 to TRBJ1-2; 7 bases agree with TRBD1. Germline V gene sequence: CDR1 SQVTM, CDR2 ANQGSEA. V lost 1 base, J lost 2 bases, and 10 bases stayed unmatched. The CDR3 runs 16 residues. CDR3 DNA sequence: TGCAGCGTTGAAGCCGGGGCCTGGACAGGCAACTATGGCTACACCTTC. It is translated as CSVEAGAWTGNYGYTF.

This clonotype was found a few times. The chain carries TRBV10-3 and TRBJ1-1; 9 bases match TRBD1. This CDR3 has 16 residues. V was clipped by 6 bases and J by 6 bases; unmatched bases: 14. Per germline, CDR1 ENHRY and CDR2 SYGVKD. The CDR3 reads CAISQTGGGQKAEAFF. The DNA of the CDR3 is TGTGCCATCAGCCAGACAGGGGGTGGGCAGAAGGCTGAAGCTTTCTTT.

This clonotype was counted only a few times. The rearrangement links TRBV7-8 to TRBJ1-1, with D tentatively TRBD1 (6 bases). Germline loops: CDR1 SGHVS, CDR2 FQNEAQ. The CDR3 contains 14 residues. V lost 3 bases and J lost 3, with 11 bases in between. CDR3 protein: CASSFPEGDTEAFF. Written as DNA, the CDR3 is TGTGCCAGCAGCTTTCCGGAGGGGGACACTGAAGCTTTCTTT.

The CDR3 reads CASSQVPASSYNEQFF. The CDR3 bases are TGTGCCAGCAGCCAAGTCCCCGCGAGCTCCTACAATGAGCAGTTCTTC. The chain joins TRBV3-1 to TRBJ2-1; no clear D. V was pared by 1 base and J by 0 bases, with 10 bases between. This CDR3 region has 16 residues. The germline gives CDR1 LGHDT, CDR2 YNNKEL (reference sequence).

The chain is built from TRBV25-1 and TRBJ1-6, with TRBD1 matching over 7 bases. The J segment lost 9 bases and the V segment lost 2 bases, leaving 13 bases of the junction unmatched. The CDR3 has 17 amino acids. Germline CDR1 reads MGHDK; CDR2 reads SYGVNS. In DNA, the CDR3 is TGTGCCAGCAGTGAAGTGGGTCCCGGGACAGCGGGTTCACCCCTCCACTTT. Amino acid sequence: CASSEVGPGTAGSPLHF.

The V call is TRBV14, the J call TRBJ1-1; the D is unclear. The CDR3 is made up of 18 amino acids. Germline values: CDR1 SGHDN, CDR2 FVKESK. V was shortened by 2 bases and J by 4 bases, with 23 bases between the two germline ends. The CDR3 nucleotides read TGTGCCAGCAGCCAAACAAGCGTAGGTCGCAGAAGTAGCACTGAAGCTTTCTTT. Protein product: CASSQTSVGRRSSTEAFF.

The genes are TRBV20-1 and TRBJ2-5; D gene ambiguous. CDR1 and CDR2 from the germline V gene are DFQATT and SNEGSKA (reference sequence). The CDR3 covers 14 residues. Trimming stripped 0 bases from V and 5 bases from J, with 13 bases between. The CDR3 sequence: CSARESTARETQYF. In nucleotides, the CDR3 is TGCAGTGCTAGAGAATCCACAGCTAGGGAGACCCAGTACTTC.

The chain couples TRBV6-1 to TRBJ2-5, with D hard to call. CDR1 MNHNS and CDR2 SASEGT come from the germline V gene. V was shortened by 4 bases and J by 5 bases, with 17 bases between the two germline ends. The CDR3 is 15 residues long. CDR3 amino acids: CASSAVIQGYETQYF. CDR3 bases: TGTGCCAGCAGTGCCGTTATCCAAGGATATGAGACCCAGTACTTC.

The chain carries TRBV28 and TRBJ2-7, with 13 bases identical to TRBD2. V lost 8 bases, J lost 9 bases, and 10 bases stayed unmatched. The germline V gene encodes CDR1 MDHEN and CDR2 SYDVKM. This CDR3 region has 14 residues. CDR3 sequence reads: CASVGGGLAGRQYF. The CDR3 bases are TGTGCCAGCGTCGGCGGGGGACTAGCGGGAAGGCAGTACTTC.

This clonotype was recorded many times. V gene TRBV5-8 combines with J gene TRBJ2-5; D is perhaps TRBD1 or TRBD2 (7 bases each). Trimming stripped 2 bases from V and 3 bases from J, with 23 bases between. Germline V gene sequence: CDR1 SGHTS, CDR2 YDEGEE. This CDR3 contains 18 residues. The chain's CDR3 is CASSFPPGRGQIKETQYF. The CDR3 coding sequence is TGTGCCAGCAGCTTCCCCCCTGGGAGGGGGCAAATTAAAGAGACCCAGTACTTC.

V usage is TRBV28 and J usage is TRBJ2-7; 8 nucleotides agree with TRBD1. The junction had 5 bases not matched to a gene; V was cut back by 10 bases and J by 0 bases. The CDR3 runs to 13 residues. Germline CDR1 MDHEN, CDR2 SYDVKM. The CDR3 sequence: CATDRGLSYEQYF. For the CDR3, the DNA is TGTGCCACAGACAGGGGCCTCTCCTACGAGCAGTACTTC.

The chain uses TRBV10-3 and TRBJ1-3; D ambiguous. V was trimmed by 2 bases and J by 2 bases, leaving 10 bases between them. Germline V lookup: CDR1 ENHRY, CDR2 SYGVKD. The CDR3 is 15 residues long. Here the CDR3 reads CAISEGSGAGNTIYF. In DNA, the CDR3 is TGTGCCATCAGTGAGGGATCTGGGGCTGGAAACACCATATATTTT.

This clonotype was detected only a few times. The chain links TRBV19 to TRBJ1-5, with a tentative D call TRBD1 (6 bases). Looked up from germline, CDR1 is LNHDA and CDR2 is SQIVND (reference sequence). This CDR3 region has 13 residues. Trimming cost V 6 bases and J 7 bases, with 13 bases left between them. CDR3 nucleotide sequence: TGTGCCAGTAGAGACAGGCCGGGCCAGCCCCAGCATTTT. Translating gives CASRDRPGQPQHF.

This clonotype was counted a few times. The chain joins TRBV7-9 to TRBJ1-5; tentative D call: TRBD1 (5 bases). Trimming removed 4 bases at V and 5 bases at J, with 18 bases between. Germline CDR1 SEHNR, CDR2 FQNEAQ (reference sequence). The CDR3 length is 16 residues. CDR3 DNA sequence: TGTGCCAGCAGCTCCCGGGCGGGGGAAGGGGATCAGCCCCAGCATTTT. Translation: CASSSRAGEGDQPQHF.

This clonotype was observed at least ten times. The V call is TRBV29-1, the J call TRBJ2-1, with 9 bases matching TRBD2. Germline trimming cut 7 bases from V and 9 bases from J; bases unmatched to any gene: 7. The CDR3 covers 12 residues. Per germline, CDR1 SQVTM and CDR2 ANQGSEA. The CDR3 DNA follows: TGCAGCGGTGTGGGACTAGCAAGTGAGCAGTTCTTC. Residues: CSGVGLASEQFF.

The rearrangement joins TRBV3-1 to TRBJ1-3; D not resolved. V was clipped by 5 bases and J by 0 bases, with 8 bases between them. This CDR3 is 14 amino acids long. Germline V gene data show CDR1 as LGHDT and CDR2 as YNNKEL (reference sequence). The CDR3 nucleotides are TGTGCCAGCAGCGGCGGAGTCTCTGGAAACACCATATATTTT. Encoded protein: CASSGGVSGNTIYF.

The chain recombines TRBV7-7 with TRBJ2-5; 8 bases agree with TRBD2. V was clipped by 5 bases and J by 2 bases; unmatched bases: 10. The CDR3 runs 16 residues. Per the germline V gene, CDR1 is SSHAT and CDR2 is FNYEAQ (reference sequence). CDR3 sequence reads: CASSAGLAGRQETQYF. The CDR3 DNA is TGTGCCAGCAGCGCGGGGTTAGCGGGGAGACAAGAGACCCAGTACTTC.

CDR3 sequence: CAISESVLTDTQYF. The CDR3 DNA follows: TGTGCCATCAGTGAGTCGGTGCTCACAGATACGCAGTATTTT. The rearrangement links TRBV10-3 to TRBJ2-3; D gene unclear. The CDR3 consists of 14 residues. Trimming shortened V by 0 bases and J by 2 bases, and 6 bases separated the two germline ends. Germline CDR1 reads ENHRY; CDR2 reads SYGVKD.

Remarks on this clonotype: Germline and junction disagree at one end, which may indicate a read error. This chain joins TRBV14 and TRBJ2-7, with D perhaps TRBD1 (6 bases). The CDR3 length is 12 residues. Germline V gene sequence: CDR1 SGHDN, CDR2 FVKESK. In DNA, the CDR3 is TGTGCCAGCAGCCAAGCCCGGACAGAGCAGTGCTTC. Translated: CASSQARTEQCF.

The gene calls are TRBV19 and TRBJ2-7; D is perhaps TRBD2 (5 bases). The CDR3 has 14 amino acids. V was cut by 3 bases and J by 4 bases, with 13 bases left in between. Germline CDR1 is LNHDA and CDR2 is SQIVND (reference sequence). In DNA form, the CDR3 reads TGTGCCAGTAGTATCTCCCCGGAGGCTTACGAGCAGTACTTC. Amino acid sequence: CASSISPEAYEQYF. Complete variable domain (other parts from reference TRBV19 and TRBJ2-7): DGGITQSPKYLFRKEGQNVTLSCEQNLNHDAMYWYRQDPGQGLRLIYYSQIVNDFQKGDIAEGYSVSREKKESFPLTVTSAQKNPTAFYLCASSISPEAYEQYFGPGTRLTVT.

This clonotype showed up just once. This sequence may be a read error, since a much larger clone differs from it by one base. The chain is built from TRBV7-2 and TRBJ2-7; D unclear. The CDR3 sequence is 16 residues long. V lost 0 bases and J lost 1, with 13 bases in between. Germline lookup yields CDR1 SGHTA and CDR2 FQGNSA. CDR3 residues: CASSLAHPTSSYEQYF. The CDR3, as DNA: TGTGCCAGCAGCTTAGCGCACCCCACATCTTCCTACGAGCAGTACTTC.

This clonotype was seen only a few times. V gene TRBV28 combines with J gene TRBJ2-6; D may match TRBD1 or TRBD2 (6 bases each). This CDR3 is 18 amino acids long. Trimming left V 2 bases short and J 2 bases short, with 16 bases between. Germline CDR1 is MDHEN and CDR2 is SYDVKM. The CDR3 spells CASSLDGGRKAGANVLTF. CDR3 bases: TGTGCCAGCAGTTTAGATGGGGGGCGCAAGGCTGGGGCCAACGTCCTGACTTTC.

The chain employs TRBV6-1 and TRBJ2-2; 12 positions agree with TRBD2. V shed 6 bases, J shed 0 bases, and the junction held 5 bases outside the gene matches. Germline V gene lookup returns CDR1 MNHNS and CDR2 SASEGT. The CDR3 totals 17 residues. CDR3 nucleotides: TGTGCCAGCAGCCCACTAGCGGGGGGCTCGAACACCGGGGAGCTGTTTTTT. Translation: CASSPLAGGSNTGELFF.

The CDR3: CASSFETDYGGYTF. The DNA for the CDR3 is TGTGCCAGCAGTTTTGAGACGGACTATGGAGGCTACACCTTC. The chain carries TRBV12-3 or TRBV12-4 and TRBJ1-2; no definite D call. The V and J ends lost 3 bases and 8 bases respectively, with 16 bases between them. This CDR3 spans 14 amino acids.

The CDR3 DNA sequence: TGTGCCAGCAGTGCCCGATTGGGGGCTGGGGAGACCCAGTACTTC. This sequence encodes CASSARLGAGETQYF. This rearrangement joins TRBV6-1 to TRBJ2-5; perhaps TRBD1 as D (6 bases). CDR3 size: 15 residues. V lost 4 bases and J 5 bases, leaving 17 bases between the germline ends. Germline CDR1 reads MNHNS; CDR2 reads SASEGT.

This clonotype has a count of ten or more. This sequence joins TRBV7-9 and TRBJ1-1; D might be TRBD1 (6 bases). Germline V gene data show CDR1 as SEHNR and CDR2 as FQNEAQ (reference sequence). The CDR3 totals 21 residues. V was cut by 6 bases and J by 0 bases, with 32 bases left in between. The CDR3 loop is CASSYRRGLQVPAWMNTEAFF. CDR3 DNA sequence: TGTGCCAGCAGTTATCGTAGGGGGTTACAAGTCCCCGCCTGGATGAACACTGAAGCTTTCTTT.

This clonotype was seen a handful of times. The genes are TRBV20-1 and TRBJ1-2; a weak D match, TRBD1 (6 bases). V was shortened by 7 bases and J by 0 bases, with 12 bases between the two germline ends. Looked up from germline, CDR1 is DFQATT and CDR2 is SNEGSKA (reference sequence). CDR3 length: 13 amino acids. The CDR3 spells CSVQGFTNYGYTF. The DNA of the CDR3 is TGCAGTGTTCAGGGGTTTACTAACTATGGCTACACCTTC.

This clonotype has ten or more counts. V usage is TRBV10-2 and J usage is TRBJ1-2; no definite D call. Germline assignment: CDR1 WSHSY and CDR2 SAAADI. This CDR3 has 12 amino acids. The V end lost 5 bases, the J end lost 2 bases, and 6 bases lay between the germline ends. For the CDR3, the DNA is TGCGCCAGCAGTCAGATGAACTATGGCTACACCTTC. It yields the protein CASSQMNYGYTF.